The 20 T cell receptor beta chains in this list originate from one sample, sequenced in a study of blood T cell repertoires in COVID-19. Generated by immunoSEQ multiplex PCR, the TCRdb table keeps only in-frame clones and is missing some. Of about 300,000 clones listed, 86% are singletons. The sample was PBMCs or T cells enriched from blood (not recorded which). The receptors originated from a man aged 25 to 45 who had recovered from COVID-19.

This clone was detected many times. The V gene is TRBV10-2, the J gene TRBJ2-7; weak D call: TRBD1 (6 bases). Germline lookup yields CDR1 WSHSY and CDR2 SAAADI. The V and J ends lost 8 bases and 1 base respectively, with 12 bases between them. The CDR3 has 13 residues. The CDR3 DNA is TGCGCCAGCGAAGGACAGCGATCCTACGAGCAGTACTTC. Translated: CASEGQRSYEQYF.

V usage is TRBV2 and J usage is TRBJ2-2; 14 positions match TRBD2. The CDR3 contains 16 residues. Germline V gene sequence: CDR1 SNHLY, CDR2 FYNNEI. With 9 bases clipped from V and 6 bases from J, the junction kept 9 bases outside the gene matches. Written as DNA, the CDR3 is TGTGCCAGTAAGACGGGACTAGCGGGAGCCCCCGGGGAGCTGTTTTTT. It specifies CASKTGLAGAPGELFF.

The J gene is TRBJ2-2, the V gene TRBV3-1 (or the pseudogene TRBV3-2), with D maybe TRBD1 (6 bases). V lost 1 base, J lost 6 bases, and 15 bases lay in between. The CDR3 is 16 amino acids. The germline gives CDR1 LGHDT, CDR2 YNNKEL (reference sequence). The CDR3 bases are TGTGCCAGCAGCCAAGGGGGAGCAGGGGCGGCCGGGGAGCTGTTTTTT. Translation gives CASSQGGAGAAGELFF.

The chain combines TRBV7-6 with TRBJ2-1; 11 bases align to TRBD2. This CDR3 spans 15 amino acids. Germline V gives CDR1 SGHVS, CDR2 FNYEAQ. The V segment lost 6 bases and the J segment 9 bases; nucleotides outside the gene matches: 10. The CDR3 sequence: CASSRTSGRGGEQFF. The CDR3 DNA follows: TGTGCCAGCAGTCGCACTAGCGGGAGAGGCGGTGAGCAGTTCTTC.

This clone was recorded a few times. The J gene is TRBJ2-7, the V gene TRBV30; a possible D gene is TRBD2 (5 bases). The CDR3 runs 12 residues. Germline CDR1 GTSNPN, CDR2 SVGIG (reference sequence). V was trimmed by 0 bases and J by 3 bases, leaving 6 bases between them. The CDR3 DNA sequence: TGTGCCTGGAGTGTAGGGAGCTACGAGCAGTACTTC. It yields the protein CAWSVGSYEQYF. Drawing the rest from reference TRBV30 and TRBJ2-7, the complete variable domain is SQTIHQWPATLVQPVGSPLSLECTVEGTSNPNLYWYRQAAGRGLQLLFYSVGIGQISSEVPQNLSASRPQDRQFILSSKKLLLSDSGFYLCAWSVGSYEQYFGPGTRLTVT.

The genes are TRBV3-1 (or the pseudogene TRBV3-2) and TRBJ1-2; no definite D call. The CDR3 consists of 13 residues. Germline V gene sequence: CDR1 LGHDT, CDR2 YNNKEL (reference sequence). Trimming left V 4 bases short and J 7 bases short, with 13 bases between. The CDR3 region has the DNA TGTGCCAGCAGCCCGAACGGGGTTGGTGGCTACACCTTC. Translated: CASSPNGVGGYTF.

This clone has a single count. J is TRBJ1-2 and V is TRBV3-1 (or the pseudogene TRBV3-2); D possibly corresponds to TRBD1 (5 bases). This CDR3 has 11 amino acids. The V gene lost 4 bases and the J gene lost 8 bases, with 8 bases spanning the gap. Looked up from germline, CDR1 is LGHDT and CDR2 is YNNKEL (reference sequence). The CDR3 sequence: CASSRGGGYTF. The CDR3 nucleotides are TGTGCCAGCAGCCGGGGCGGAGGCTACACCTTC.

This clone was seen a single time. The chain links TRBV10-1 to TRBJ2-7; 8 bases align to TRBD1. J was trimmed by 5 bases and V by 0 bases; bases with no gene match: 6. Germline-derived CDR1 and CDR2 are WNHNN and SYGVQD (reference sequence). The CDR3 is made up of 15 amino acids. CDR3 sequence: CASSESGQGANEQYF. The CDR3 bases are TGCGCCAGCAGTGAGTCCGGACAGGGTGCCAACGAGCAGTACTTC.

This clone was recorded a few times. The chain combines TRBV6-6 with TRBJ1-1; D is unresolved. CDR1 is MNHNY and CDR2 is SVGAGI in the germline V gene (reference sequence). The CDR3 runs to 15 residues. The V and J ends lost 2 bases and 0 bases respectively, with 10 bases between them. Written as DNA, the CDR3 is TGTGCCAGCAGTTACAAGGCGGGGATGAACACTGAAGCTTTCTTT. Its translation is CASSYKAGMNTEAFF.

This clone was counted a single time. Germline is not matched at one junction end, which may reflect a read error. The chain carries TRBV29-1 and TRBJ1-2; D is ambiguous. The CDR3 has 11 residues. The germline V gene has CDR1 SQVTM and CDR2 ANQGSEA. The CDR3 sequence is CSVEDVGSPFF. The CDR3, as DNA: TGCAGCGTTGAAGATGTTGGCTCTCCGTTCTTC.

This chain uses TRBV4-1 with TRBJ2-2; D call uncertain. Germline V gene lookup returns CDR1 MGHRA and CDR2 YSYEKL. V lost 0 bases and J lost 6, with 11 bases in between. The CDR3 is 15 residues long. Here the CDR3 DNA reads TGCGCCAGCAGCCAAGATTGGAGAGGTGCCGGGGAGCTGTTTTTT. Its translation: CASSQDWRGAGELFF.

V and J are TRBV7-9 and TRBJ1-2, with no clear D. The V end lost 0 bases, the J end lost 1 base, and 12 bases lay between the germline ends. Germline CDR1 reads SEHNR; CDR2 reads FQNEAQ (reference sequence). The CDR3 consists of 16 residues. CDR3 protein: CASSLARTNINYGYTF. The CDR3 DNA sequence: TGTGCCAGCAGCTTAGCGAGAACCAATATTAACTATGGCTACACCTTC.

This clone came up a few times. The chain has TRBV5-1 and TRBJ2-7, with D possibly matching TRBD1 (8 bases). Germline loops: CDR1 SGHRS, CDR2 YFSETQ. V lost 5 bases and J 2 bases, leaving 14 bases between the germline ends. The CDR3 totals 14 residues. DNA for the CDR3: TGCGCCAGCAGTTACAGGGGGGGAACCTACGAGCAGTACTTC. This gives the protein CASSYRGGTYEQYF.

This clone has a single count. The CDR3, as DNA: TGCGCCAGCAGCCTCTTACAGGGGGCAGTTTCACCCCTCCACTTT. Encoded protein: CASSLLQGAVSPLHF. The chain carries TRBV4-1 and TRBJ1-6, with 9 bases lining up with TRBD1. Germline V gene data show CDR1 as MGHRA and CDR2 as YSYEKL. This CDR3 region has 15 residues. V lost 4 bases and J lost 9; bases outside the gene matches: 7.

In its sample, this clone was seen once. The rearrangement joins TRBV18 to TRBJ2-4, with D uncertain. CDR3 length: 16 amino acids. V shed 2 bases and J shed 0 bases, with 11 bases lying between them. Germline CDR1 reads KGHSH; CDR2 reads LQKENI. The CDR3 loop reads CASSPRSYLAKNIQYF. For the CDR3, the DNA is TGTGCCAGCTCACCAAGGAGCTACCTAGCCAAAAACATTCAGTACTTC.

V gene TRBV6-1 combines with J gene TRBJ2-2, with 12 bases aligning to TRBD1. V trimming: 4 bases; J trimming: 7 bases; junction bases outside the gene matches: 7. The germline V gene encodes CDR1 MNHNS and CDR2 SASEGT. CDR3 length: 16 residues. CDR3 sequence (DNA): TGTGCCAGCAGTGGCCCGGGACAGGGGGCGTTCGGGGAGCTGTTTTTT. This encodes CASSGPGQGAFGELFF.

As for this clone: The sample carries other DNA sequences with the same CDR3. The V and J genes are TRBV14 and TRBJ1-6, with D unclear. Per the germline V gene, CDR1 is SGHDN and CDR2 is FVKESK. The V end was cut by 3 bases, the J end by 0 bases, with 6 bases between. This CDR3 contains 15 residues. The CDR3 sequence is CASSQGSSYNSPLHF. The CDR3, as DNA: TGTGCCAGCAGCCAGGGGAGCTCCTATAATTCACCCCTCCACTTT.

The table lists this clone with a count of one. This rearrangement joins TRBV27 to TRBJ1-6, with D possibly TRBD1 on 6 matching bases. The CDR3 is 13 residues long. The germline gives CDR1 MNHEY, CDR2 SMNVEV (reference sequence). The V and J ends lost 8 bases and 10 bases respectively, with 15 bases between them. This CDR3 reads CASGQSYLSPLHF. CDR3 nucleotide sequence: TGTGCCAGCGGACAGTCCTACCTCTCACCCCTCCACTTT.

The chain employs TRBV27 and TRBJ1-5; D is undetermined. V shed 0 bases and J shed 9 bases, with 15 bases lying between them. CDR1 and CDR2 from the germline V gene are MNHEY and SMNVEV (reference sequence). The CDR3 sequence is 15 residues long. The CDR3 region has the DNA TGTGCCAGCAGTTTATCGACTCAAGGGAGGTGGCCCCAGCATTTT. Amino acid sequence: CASSLSTQGRWPQHF.

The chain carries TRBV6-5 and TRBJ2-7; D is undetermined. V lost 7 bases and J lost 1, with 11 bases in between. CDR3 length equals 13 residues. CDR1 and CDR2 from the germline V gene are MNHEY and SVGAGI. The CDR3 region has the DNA TGTGCCAGCACCGCCGCGGTGTCCTACGAGCAGTACTTC. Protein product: CASTAAVSYEQYF.